A single sample gave rise to the 17 T cell receptor beta chains below, sequenced in a study of cytomegalovirus exposure and HLA in healthy donors. Primers included in the PCR were 60 Vbeta and 13 Jbeta primers. This table comes from immunoSEQ multiplex PCR, and its TCRdb copy is limited to in-frame clones, with some not included. The repertoire includes some 190,000 clones, about 80% of them detected once, and about 1% sits in the top ten. Sequences were obtained from PBMCs. These receptors all come from a woman in her forties in good health and CMV-seronegative.

The chain links TRBV12-5 to TRBJ2-1; possible D gene TRBD1, 5 bases. Germline V gives CDR1 LGHNT, CDR2 FRNRAP. The V end lost 0 bases, the J end lost 0 bases, and 15 bases lay between the germline ends. The CDR3 covers 18 residues. The CDR3 bases are TGTGCTAGTGGTTTGGTACTTGCAGGGATTAGCTCCTACAATGAGCAGTTCTTC. Its protein is CASGLVLAGISSYNEQFF.

The chain couples TRBV13 to TRBJ1-2, with TRBD1 as a possible D gene (5 bases). V lost 5 bases, J lost 0 bases, and 10 bases lay in between. Germline-derived CDR1 and CDR2 are PRHDT and FYEKMQ (reference sequence). CDR3 length: 14 residues. DNA of the CDR3: TGTGCCAGCAGCCCCGACAGTTCTAACTATGGCTACACCTTC. Encoded protein: CASSPDSSNYGYTF.

The chain couples TRBV29-1 to TRBJ1-1, with a weak D call TRBD1 (5 bases). V was pared by 8 bases and J by 4 bases, with 14 bases between. The CDR3 is 12 residues long. CDR1 is SQVTM and CDR2 is ANQGSEA in the germline V gene. DNA for the CDR3: TGCAGCATTTTTGGCGGGGGCACTGAAGCTTTCTTT. It translates to CSIFGGGTEAFF.

CDR3 region: CASRLAGPTDTQYF. For the CDR3, the DNA is TGCGCCAGCAGACTAGCGGGGCCCACAGATACGCAGTATTTT. The V and J genes are TRBV5-1 and TRBJ2-3; 10 bases are a match to TRBD2. There are 14 residues in the CDR3. The V gene end was trimmed by 5 bases and the J gene end by 2 bases; junction bases not matched to a gene: 2. The germline CDR1 and CDR2 sequences are SGHRS and YFSETQ.

J is TRBJ1-6 and V is TRBV4-1; D not resolved. Between the trimmed V and J ends, which lost 0 bases and 8 bases, there was a span of 11 bases. This CDR3 is 15 amino acids long. Germline V gene sequence: CDR1 MGHRA, CDR2 YSYEKL. The CDR3 here is CASSQDVGRDSPLHF. CDR3 sequence (DNA): TGCGCCAGCAGCCAAGATGTGGGGAGGGATTCACCCCTCCACTTT.

Only a few counts were recorded for this clone. V and J are TRBV5-4 and TRBJ2-3, with TRBD1 identical over 9 bases. With V trimmed by 0 bases and J by 4 bases, 0 bases remained unmatched. The CDR3 contains 14 residues. The V gene's germline CDR1 is SGHNT and CDR2 YYREEE (reference sequence). CDR3: CASSLDRGPDTQYF. The CDR3 bases are TGTGCCAGCAGCTTGGACAGGGGGCCAGATACGCAGTATTTT.

The rearrangement uses TRBV19 and TRBJ2-1; 10 bases agree with TRBD1. This CDR3 comprises 13 residues. The germline CDR1 and CDR2 sequences are LNHDA and SQIVND (reference sequence). V lost 8 bases, J lost 4 bases, and 2 bases stayed unmatched. The CDR3 sequence: CASLDRGYNEQFF. Written as DNA, the CDR3 is TGTGCCAGTCTGGACAGGGGGTACAATGAGCAGTTCTTC. Based on the CDR3 plus reference TRBV19 and TRBJ2-1, the full variable domain is DGGITQSPKYLFRKEGQNVTLSCEQNLNHDAMYWYRQDPGQGLRLIYYSQIVNDFQKGDIAEGYSVSREKKESFPLTVTSAQKNPTAFYLCASLDRGYNEQFFGPGTRLTVL.

This chain links TRBV2 with TRBJ1-2, with 7 bases aligning to TRBD1. The CDR3 loop spans 13 amino acids. The V gene's germline CDR1 is SNHLY and CDR2 FYNNEI. V trimming: 7 bases; J trimming: 4 bases; junction bases outside the gene matches: 6. The CDR3 loop is CASTLQGPYGYTF. CDR3 bases: TGTGCCAGCACCCTACAGGGGCCCTATGGCTACACCTTC.

This clone was detected once. This chain links TRBV5-1 with TRBJ2-3; TRBD2 matches 7 bases. J gave up 2 bases and V 4 bases, and 7 bases lay outside the gene matches. The CDR3 is 15 amino acids. CDR1 and CDR2 (germline): SGHRS, YFSETQ. This chain's CDR3 is CASSPGLADTDTQYF. In nucleotides, the CDR3 is TGCGCCAGCAGCCCGGGGCTAGCGGACACAGATACGCAGTATTTT.

The chain joins TRBV5-5 to TRBJ1-2, with unresolved D. The CDR3 sequence is 14 residues long. Trimming pared 0 bases from V and 2 bases from J, leaving 8 bases between. CDR1 SGHKS and CDR2 YYEKEE come from the germline V gene (reference sequence). The CDR3 sequence is CASSLGGVNYGYTF. In DNA, the CDR3 is TGTGCCAGCAGCTTGGGTGGAGTCAACTATGGCTACACCTTC.

This chain connects TRBV12-5 to TRBJ1-1, with D perhaps matching TRBD1 (6 bases). Trimming took off 0 bases at V and 5 bases at J, with 7 bases between the two ends. The germline V gene has CDR1 LGHNT and CDR2 FRNRAP. The CDR3 runs 13 residues. DNA of the CDR3: TGTGCTAGTGGTTTGGTAGGGGGAACTGAAGCTTTCTTT. It specifies CASGLVGGTEAFF.

This chain uses TRBV7-9 with TRBJ1-4, with a possible D match to TRBD1 (5 bases). The V end was cut by 7 bases, the J end by 3 bases, with 15 bases between. In germline, CDR1 is SEHNR, CDR2 FQNEAQ (reference sequence). The CDR3 has 15 residues. The CDR3 bases are TGTGCCAGCACCTCCGGGGGGTCGGCTAATGAAAAACTGTTTTTT. Protein: CASTSGGSANEKLFF.

The CDR3 region is CASSAGHNPPLDTQYF. The CDR3 nucleotides are TGTGCCAGCAGCGCCGGACACAATCCACCTCTGGATACGCAGTATTTT. V and J are TRBV7-7 and TRBJ2-3, with D perhaps TRBD1 (5 bases). The CDR3 runs 16 residues. The ends were cut back, 5 bases at V and 6 bases at J, with 21 bases in the middle. Germline V gene sequence: CDR1 SSHAT, CDR2 FNYEAQ (reference sequence).

V usage is TRBV5-1 and J usage is TRBJ2-7, with TRBD1 identical over 9 bases. Germline values: CDR1 SGHRS, CDR2 YFSETQ. The CDR3 consists of 15 residues. V dropped 3 bases and J dropped 3; count of bases not matched to a gene: 7. The chain's CDR3 is CASSSPTGGVYEQYF. The CDR3 bases are TGCGCCAGCAGCTCCCCCACAGGGGGCGTCTACGAGCAGTACTTC.

The rearrangement links TRBV5-6 to TRBJ2-5; a weak D match, TRBD2 (6 bases). CDR1 is SGHDT, CDR2 YYEEEE, per germline. This CDR3 is built from 14 residues. With 5 bases removed from V and 5 bases from J, the gap between germline ends came to 16 bases. CDR3 protein: CASSTSQEGETQYF. The CDR3 DNA reads TGTGCCAGCAGTACCTCCCAGGAGGGGGAGACCCAGTACTTC.

The rearrangement links TRBV19 to TRBJ2-7; D remains ambiguous. Germline CDR1 LNHDA, CDR2 SQIVND (reference sequence). Trimming left V 3 bases short and J 3 bases short, with 9 bases between. This CDR3 has 13 residues. The CDR3 DNA is TGTGCCAGTAGTATCGGTCTTTACTACGAGCAGTACGTC. The encoded protein is CASSIGLYYEQYV.

There are a few counts of this clone. The chain is built from TRBV6-5 and TRBJ1-4, with a possible D match to TRBD1 (5 bases). This CDR3 is built from 11 residues. V lost 6 bases, J lost 10 bases, and 9 bases lay in between. In germline, CDR1 is MNHEY, CDR2 SVGAGI. In DNA, the CDR3 is TGTGCCAGCAGCATGGGGGGAAAACTGTTTTTT. This gives the protein CASSMGGKLFF.